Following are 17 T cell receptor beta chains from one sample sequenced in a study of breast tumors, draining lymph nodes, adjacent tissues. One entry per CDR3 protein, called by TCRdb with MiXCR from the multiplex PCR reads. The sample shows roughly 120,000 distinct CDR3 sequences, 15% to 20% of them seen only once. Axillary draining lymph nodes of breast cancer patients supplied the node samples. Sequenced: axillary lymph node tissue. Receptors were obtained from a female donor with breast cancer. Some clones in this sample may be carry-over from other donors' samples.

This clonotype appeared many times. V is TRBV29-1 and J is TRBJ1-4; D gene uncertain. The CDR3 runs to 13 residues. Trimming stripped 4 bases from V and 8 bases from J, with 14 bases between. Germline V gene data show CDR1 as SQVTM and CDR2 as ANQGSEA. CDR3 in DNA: TGCAGCGTTGTGGTGGGAGGAGGCGAAAAACTGTTTTTT. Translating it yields CSVVVGGGEKLFF.

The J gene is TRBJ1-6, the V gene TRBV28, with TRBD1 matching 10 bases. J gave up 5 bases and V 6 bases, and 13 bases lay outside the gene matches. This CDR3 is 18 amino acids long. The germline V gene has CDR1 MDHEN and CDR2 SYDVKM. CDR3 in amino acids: CASRDRGRGSDDNSPLHF. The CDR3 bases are TGTGCCAGCAGAGACAGGGGGCGCGGGTCGGACGATAATTCACCCCTCCACTTT.

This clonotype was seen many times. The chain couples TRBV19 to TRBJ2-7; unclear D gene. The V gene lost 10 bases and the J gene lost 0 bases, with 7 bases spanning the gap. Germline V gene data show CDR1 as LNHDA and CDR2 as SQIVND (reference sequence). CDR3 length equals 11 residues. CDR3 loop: CAKQHSYEQYF. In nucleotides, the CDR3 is TGTGCCAAGCAGCACTCCTACGAGCAGTACTTC. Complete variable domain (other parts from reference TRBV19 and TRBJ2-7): DGGITQSPKYLFRKEGQNVTLSCEQNLNHDAMYWYRQDPGQGLRLIYYSQIVNDFQKGDIAEGYSVSREKKESFPLTVTSAQKNPTAFYLCAKQHSYEQYFGPGTRLTVT.

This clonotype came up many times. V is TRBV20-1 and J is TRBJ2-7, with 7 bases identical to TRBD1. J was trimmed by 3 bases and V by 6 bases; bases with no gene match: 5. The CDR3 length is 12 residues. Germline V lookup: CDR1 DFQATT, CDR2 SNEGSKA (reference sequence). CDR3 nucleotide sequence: TGCAGTGCCACGGGACAGATCTACGAGCAGTACTTC. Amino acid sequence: CSATGQIYEQYF.

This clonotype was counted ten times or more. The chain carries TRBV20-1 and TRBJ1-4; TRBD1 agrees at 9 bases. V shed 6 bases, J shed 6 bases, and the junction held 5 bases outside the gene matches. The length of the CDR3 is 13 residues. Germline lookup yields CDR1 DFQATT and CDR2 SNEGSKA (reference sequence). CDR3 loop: CSARDRDHEKLFF. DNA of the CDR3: TGCAGTGCCAGGGACAGGGATCATGAAAAACTGTTTTTT.

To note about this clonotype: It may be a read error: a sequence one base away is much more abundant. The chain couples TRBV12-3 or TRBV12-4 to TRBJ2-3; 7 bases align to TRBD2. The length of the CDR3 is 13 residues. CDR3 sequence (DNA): TGTGCCAGCAGTTTATCGGGGGGAGATGCGCAGTATTTT. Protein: CASSLSGGDAQYF.

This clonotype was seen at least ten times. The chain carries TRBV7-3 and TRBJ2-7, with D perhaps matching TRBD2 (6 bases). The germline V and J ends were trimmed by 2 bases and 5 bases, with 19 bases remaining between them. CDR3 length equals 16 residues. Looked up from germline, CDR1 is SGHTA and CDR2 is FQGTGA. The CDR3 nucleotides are TGTGCCAGCAGCTTACTGGGCGGGGTTAATGGGGACGAGCAGTACTTC. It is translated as CASSLLGGVNGDEQYF.

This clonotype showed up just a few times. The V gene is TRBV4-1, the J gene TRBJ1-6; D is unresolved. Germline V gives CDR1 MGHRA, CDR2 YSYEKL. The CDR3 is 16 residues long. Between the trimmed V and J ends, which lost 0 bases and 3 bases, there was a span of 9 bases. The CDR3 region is CASSQDTVLYNSPLHF. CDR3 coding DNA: TGCGCCAGCAGCCAAGATACGGTCCTCTATAATTCACCCCTCCACTTT.

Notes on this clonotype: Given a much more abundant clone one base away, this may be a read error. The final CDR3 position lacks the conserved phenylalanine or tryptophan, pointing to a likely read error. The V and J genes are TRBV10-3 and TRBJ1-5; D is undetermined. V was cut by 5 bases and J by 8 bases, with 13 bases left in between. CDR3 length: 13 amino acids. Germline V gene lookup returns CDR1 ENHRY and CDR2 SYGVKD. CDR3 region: CAISRAATEPQHS. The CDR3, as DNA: TGTGCCATCAGTAGGGCCGCTACGGAGCCCCAGCATTCT.

CDR3 nucleotides: TGTGCCAGCAGTGAAGCGTGGCGTGATGAGCAGTTCTTC. Its translation: CASSEAWRDEQFF. The V call is TRBV2, the J call TRBJ2-1, with unresolved D. Trimming stripped 0 bases from V and 8 bases from J, with 8 bases between. CDR3 length equals 13 residues. CDR1 and CDR2 from the germline V gene are SNHLY and FYNNEI.

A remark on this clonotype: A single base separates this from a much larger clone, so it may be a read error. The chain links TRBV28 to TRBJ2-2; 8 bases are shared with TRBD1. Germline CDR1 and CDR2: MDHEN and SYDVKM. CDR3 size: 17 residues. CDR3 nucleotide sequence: TGTGCCTGCAGTTTCTACGACAGGGGCACTACCACCGGGGAGCTGTTTTTT. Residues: CACSFYDRGTTTGELFF.

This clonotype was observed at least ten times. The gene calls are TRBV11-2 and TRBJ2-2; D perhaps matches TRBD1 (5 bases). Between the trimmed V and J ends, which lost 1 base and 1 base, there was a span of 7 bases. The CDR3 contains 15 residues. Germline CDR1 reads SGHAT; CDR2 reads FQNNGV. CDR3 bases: TGTGCCAGCAGCTTAGTTACAGGGAACACCGGGGAGCTGTTTTTT. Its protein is CASSLVTGNTGELFF.

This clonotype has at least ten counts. This chain's CDR3 is CASSLLGVDDTQYF. In nucleotides, the CDR3 is TGTGCCAGCAGCTTACTAGGGGTGGACGATACGCAGTATTTT. This chain uses TRBV7-3 with TRBJ2-3; TRBD1 might be the D (5 bases). The CDR3 contains 14 residues. The V gene's germline CDR1 is SGHTA and CDR2 FQGTGA. V gave up 2 bases and J gave up 6 bases, with 12 bases separating them.

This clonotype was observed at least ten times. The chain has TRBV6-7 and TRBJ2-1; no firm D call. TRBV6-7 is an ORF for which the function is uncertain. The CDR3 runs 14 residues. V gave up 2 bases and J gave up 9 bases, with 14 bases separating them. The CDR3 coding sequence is TGTGCCAGCAGTTACCCAATCCCCGTAAGTGAGCAGTTCTTC. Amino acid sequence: CASSYPIPVSEQFF.

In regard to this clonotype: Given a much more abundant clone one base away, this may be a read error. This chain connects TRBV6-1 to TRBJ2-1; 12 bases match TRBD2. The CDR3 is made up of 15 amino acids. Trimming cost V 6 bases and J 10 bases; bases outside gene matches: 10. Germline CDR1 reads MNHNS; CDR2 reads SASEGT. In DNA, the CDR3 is TGTGCCAGCAGCAGGACTAGCGGGGTGGGGAAAGAGCAGTTCTTC. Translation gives CASSRTSGVGKEQFF.

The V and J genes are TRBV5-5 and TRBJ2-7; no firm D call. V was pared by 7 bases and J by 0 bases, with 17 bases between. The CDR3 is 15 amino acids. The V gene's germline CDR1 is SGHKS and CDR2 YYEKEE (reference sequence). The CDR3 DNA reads TGTGCCAGCCAGCAGTGGAGCCCCAGCTCCTACGAGCAGTACTTC. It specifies CASQQWSPSSYEQYF.

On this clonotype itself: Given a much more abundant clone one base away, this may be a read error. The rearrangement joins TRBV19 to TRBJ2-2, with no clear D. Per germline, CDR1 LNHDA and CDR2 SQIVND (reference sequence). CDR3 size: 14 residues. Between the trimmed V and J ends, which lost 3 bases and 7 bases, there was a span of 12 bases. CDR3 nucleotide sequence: TGTGCCAGTAGTATGTTTGTGCAGAACGGGGAGCTGTTTTTT. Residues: CASSMFVQNGELFF.